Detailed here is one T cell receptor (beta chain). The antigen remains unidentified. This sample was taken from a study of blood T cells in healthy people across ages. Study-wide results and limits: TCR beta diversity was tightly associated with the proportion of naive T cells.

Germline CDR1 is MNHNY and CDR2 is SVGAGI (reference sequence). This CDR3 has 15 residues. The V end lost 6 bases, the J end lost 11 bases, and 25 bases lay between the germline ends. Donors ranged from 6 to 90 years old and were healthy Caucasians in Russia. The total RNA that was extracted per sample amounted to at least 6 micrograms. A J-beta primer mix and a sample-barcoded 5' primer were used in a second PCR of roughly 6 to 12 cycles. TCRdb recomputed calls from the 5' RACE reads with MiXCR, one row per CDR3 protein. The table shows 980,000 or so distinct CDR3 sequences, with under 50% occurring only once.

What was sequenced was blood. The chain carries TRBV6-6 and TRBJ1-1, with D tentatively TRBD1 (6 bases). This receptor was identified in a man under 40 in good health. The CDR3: CASSFRGQLGEGAFF. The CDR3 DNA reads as TGTGCCAGCAGCTTCAGGGGCCAACTTGGGGAGGGGGCTTTCTTT.